The next 20 T cell receptor beta chains were all read from a single sample in a study of PD-1 blockade in classical Hodgkin lymphoma. Time point given: cycle 4 day 1 (C4D1), after 6 weeks of nivolumab. Autologous stem cell transplantation was followed by relapse in every patient, and brentuximab vedotin exposure varied. From thawed PBMCs, CD4+ T cells were purified using magnetic negative selection. Assay used: immunoSEQ multiplex PCR; TCRdb lists only in-frame clones, some missing. The sample has around 18,000 clones, roughly 65% seen once. The sequencing used CD4+ T cells from blood, collected before the fourth cycle of nivolumab. The receptors were sampled from a human donor with classical Hodgkin lymphoma.

The V and J genes are TRBV30 and TRBJ1-6; D is unclear. The CDR3 length is 15 residues. V dropped 2 bases and J dropped 7 bases, with 15 bases sitting between them. Germline-derived CDR1 and CDR2 are GTSNPN and SVGIG (reference sequence). DNA of the CDR3: TGTGCCTGGAGTTCCATGGCAGTTGGAAATTCACCCCTCCACTTT. Translating gives CAWSSMAVGNSPLHF.

V gene TRBV11-2 combines with J gene TRBJ1-1, with D uncertain. The germline gives CDR1 SGHAT, CDR2 FQNNGV. Trimming pared 0 bases from V and 7 bases from J, leaving 9 bases between. The CDR3 sequence is 13 residues long. CDR3 in DNA: TGTGCCAGCAGCTTAGATCGGCGTGGTGAAGCTTTCTTT. Protein: CASSLDRRGEAFF.

The chain carries TRBV4-1 and TRBJ1-2; D is unresolved. This CDR3 is 15 amino acids long. Trimming cost V 3 bases and J 1 base, with 12 bases left between them. Germline CDR1 is MGHRA and CDR2 is YSYEKL. The CDR3 sequence: CASSQQNSINYGYTF. The CDR3 bases are TGCGCCAGCAGCCAGCAAAACAGTATTAACTATGGCTACACCTTC.

The chain carries TRBV2 and TRBJ1-5; TRBD1 agrees at 8 bases. Trimming removed 6 bases from V and 6 bases from J; junction bases left unmatched: 7. The V gene's germline CDR1 is SNHLY and CDR2 FYNNEI. This CDR3 has 14 amino acids. CDR3 in DNA: TGTGCCAGCAGGGGGACAGGCCGATCTCAGCCCCAGCATTTT. This encodes CASRGTGRSQPQHF.

This chain joins TRBV6-5 and TRBJ1-1; 8 bases are a match to TRBD1. The V and J ends lost 4 bases and 0 bases, in that order; junction bases with no gene match: 1. The CDR3 sequence is 14 residues long. The germline V gene has CDR1 MNHEY and CDR2 SVGAGI. Here the CDR3 DNA reads TGTGCCAGCAGTTGGGGACAGGTGAACACTGAAGCTTTCTTT. Amino acid sequence: CASSWGQVNTEAFF.

The chain couples TRBV4-3 to TRBJ2-7; D may be TRBD2 (6 bases). The V end was cut by 1 base, the J end by 1 base, with 11 bases between. The germline CDR1 and CDR2 sequences are LGHNA and YSLEER. The CDR3 runs 15 residues. The CDR3 coding sequence is TGCGCCAGCAGCCAAGCTCAGGAGGGGTCCTACGAGCAGTACTTC. Its translation is CASSQAQEGSYEQYF.

The J gene is TRBJ1-4, the V gene TRBV6-1, with a tentative D call TRBD1 (5 bases). The CDR3 sequence is 15 residues long. Germline assignment: CDR1 MNHNS and CDR2 SASEGT. V lost 6 bases and J lost 1, with 12 bases in between. CDR3 in DNA: TGTGCCAGCAGCGCGTTGGGGGGAACTAATGAAAAACTGTTTTTT. The encoded protein is CASSALGGTNEKLFF.

The V gene is TRBV4-3, the J gene TRBJ1-6; 11 nucleotides align to TRBD1. The V gene end was trimmed by 5 bases and the J gene end by 7 bases; junction bases not matched to a gene: 4. The length of the CDR3 is 15 residues. CDR1 LGHNA and CDR2 YSLEER come from the germline V gene. CDR3 region: CASSDRDRGNSPLHF. Here the CDR3 DNA reads TGCGCCAGCAGCGACCGGGACAGGGGGAATTCACCCCTCCACTTT.

The chain combines TRBV7-9 with TRBJ1-4; D unresolved. The ends were cut back, 1 base at V and 10 bases at J, with 13 bases in the middle. The CDR3 has 14 residues. CDR1 SEHNR and CDR2 FQNEAQ come from the germline V gene (reference sequence). The CDR3 sequence: CASSLDLGKVKLFF. CDR3 sequence (DNA): TGTGCCAGCAGCTTAGACCTTGGGAAGGTAAAACTGTTTTTT.

CDR3 loop: CASSPVLGRDLNEQFF. CDR3 sequence (DNA): TGTGCCAGCAGCCCGGTATTAGGGAGAGACCTTAATGAGCAGTTCTTC. This chain links TRBV6-4 with TRBJ2-1; tentatively, D is TRBD2 (5 bases). Per germline, CDR1 MRHNA and CDR2 SNTAGT. The CDR3 is 16 residues long. The ends were cut back, 6 bases at V and 7 bases at J, with 22 bases in the middle.

The CDR3 DNA reads as TGTGCCAGCAGCTTGACTAGCGGGAAAGAGCAGTTCTTC. This gives the protein CASSLTSGKEQFF. This chain connects TRBV5-4 to TRBJ2-1; 10 bases align to TRBD2. CDR1 and CDR2 from the germline V gene are SGHNT and YYREEE (reference sequence). The junction had 2 bases not matched to a gene; V was cut back by 1 base and J by 10 bases. The CDR3 is made up of 13 amino acids.

This chain joins TRBV7-3 and TRBJ2-2; D is undetermined. In germline, CDR1 is SGHTA, CDR2 FQGTGA. The CDR3 sequence is 13 residues long. Trimming took off 2 bases at V and 6 bases at J, with 7 bases between the two ends. The CDR3 DNA is TGTGCCAGCAGCTTATCTTCAGCCGGGGAGCTGTTTTTT. Its translation is CASSLSSAGELFF.

This clone was seen more than once but under ten times. The chain links TRBV28 to TRBJ1-2; possible D gene TRBD1, 5 bases. In germline, CDR1 is MDHEN, CDR2 SYDVKM. With 6 bases removed from V and 10 bases from J, the gap between germline ends came to 21 bases. The CDR3 contains 14 residues. The CDR3 DNA sequence: TGTGCCAGCAGAACCGGGACTCTTCCTTCCCTCTACACCTTC. It is translated as CASRTGTLPSLYTF.

The chain uses TRBV5-4 and TRBJ2-5; TRBD2 aligns across 16 bases. This CDR3 is built from 17 residues. The junction had 8 bases not matched to a gene; V was cut back by 5 bases and J by 4 bases. Per the germline V gene, CDR1 is SGHNT and CDR2 is YYREEE (reference sequence). The CDR3 sequence: CASRPGTSGRAGETQYF. CDR3 sequence (DNA): TGTGCCAGCAGACCCGGGACTAGCGGGAGGGCCGGAGAGACCCAGTACTTC.

V usage is TRBV18 and J usage is TRBJ2-7, with D perhaps TRBD1 (6 bases). Germline CDR1 reads KGHSH; CDR2 reads LQKENI. V lost 3 bases and J lost 6, with 15 bases in between. The CDR3 covers 14 residues. Written as DNA, the CDR3 is TGTGCCAGCTCACCGGCGTCAGGGGCCACCGAGCAGTACTTC. Amino acids: CASSPASGATEQYF.

The J gene is TRBJ2-2, the V gene TRBV18; D is possibly TRBD1 or TRBD2 (5 bases each). Per the germline V gene, CDR1 is KGHSH and CDR2 is LQKENI. V dropped 3 bases and J dropped 5 bases, with 13 bases sitting between them. The CDR3 covers 15 residues. Here the CDR3 reads CASSPGEWPTGELFF. The CDR3 bases are TGTGCCAGCTCACCGGGGGAATGGCCTACCGGGGAGCTGTTTTTT.

V is TRBV7-3 and J is TRBJ2-6, with 7 positions matching TRBD1. The V gene end was trimmed by 5 bases and the J gene end by 0 bases; junction bases not matched to a gene: 19. From germline, CDR1 is SGHTA and CDR2 FQGTGA. The CDR3 runs to 21 residues. The chain's CDR3 is CASSPSKVGTAARSGANVLTF. The CDR3 region has the DNA TGTGCCAGCAGCCCATCTAAGGTCGGGACAGCGGCCCGCTCTGGGGCCAACGTCCTGACTTTC.

The J gene is TRBJ2-7, the V gene TRBV20-1; perhaps TRBD1 as D (5 bases). V was shortened by 5 bases and J by 6 bases, with 11 bases between the two germline ends. Germline lookup yields CDR1 DFQATT and CDR2 SNEGSKA (reference sequence). The CDR3 contains 11 residues. Here the CDR3 DNA reads TGCAGTGCTCCAAGGGGTCCCGAGCAGTACTTC. It translates to CSAPRGPEQYF.

This clone occurred a few times. The CDR3 DNA follows: TGCGCCAGCTGTCTAGGACAGGGTAGCACTGAAGCTTTCTTT. Its translation is CASCLGQGSTEAFF. This chain links TRBV5-1 with TRBJ1-1; 8 nucleotides align to TRBD1. The junction had 9 bases not matched to a gene; V was cut back by 7 bases and J by 4 bases. This CDR3 has 14 amino acids. The germline CDR1 and CDR2 sequences are SGHRS and YFSETQ.

The J gene is TRBJ2-3, the V gene TRBV5-1; D gene ambiguous. Germline V CDR1 and CDR2: SGHRS, YFSETQ. V was trimmed by 0 bases and J by 0 bases, leaving 5 bases between them. This CDR3 comprises 14 residues. This CDR3 is CASSLDGSTDTQYF. The DNA for the CDR3 is TGCGCCAGCAGCTTGGACGGAAGCACAGATACGCAGTATTTT.